This record concerns one TCR beta chain sequence. Its antigen is not known. Gene names and germline match the mouse. Read data end 1 residue before the CDR3 end; the end is taken from the germline J gene. The source of the sample is a study of tissue T cells after allogeneic stem cell transplantation. Points from the study as a whole: TCR repertoires tracked anatomic similarity, regardless of disease or transplant status. Tissue-detected TCR repertoire was only partly captured by blood and spleen T cells.

CDR3 sequences, V/J genes, frequencies and template counts came from survey-depth TCRbeta sequencing. Repertoires were generated with immunoSEQ multiplex PCR, while TCRdb's copy carries only in-frame clones and drops some. The sample lists under 6,000 clones, 45% to 55% seen once, with roughly 5% in the top ten. Time point indicated: mouse harvest day 7 after allogeneic transplant. Each mouse received 10^7 T-cell-depleted marrow cells plus 10^6 splenic CD5+ T cells by tail vein. The CDR3 runs 13 residues. Germline V gene sequence: CDR1 SGHSA, CDR2 FRNQAP. The ends were cut back, 1 base at V and 3 bases at J, with 6 bases in the middle.

V usage is TRBV16 and J usage is TRBJ1-1; D is ambiguous. Material for sequencing was gut tissue. This TCR derives from a female BALB/c mouse given C57BL/6 T cells with graft-versus-host disease after an allogeneic hematopoietic cell transplant. CDR3 DNA (partial): TGTGCAAGCAGCTTAGGGGCTCACACAGAAGTCTTC. Encoded protein: CASSLGAHTEVF. The entire CDR3 is CASSLGAHTEVFF.